This TCR beta chain was identified in a study of CD8 T cells in Susac syndrome. About the research overall: Treatment at blood withdrawal was none, corticosteroids, or intravenous immunoglobulin alone in Susac syndrome patients.

Reverse transcription of roughly 0.5 to 1 ug RNA was carried out with random hexamers. TCRdb processed the immunoSEQ multiplex PCR reads anew with MiXCR; each CDR3 protein has one entry. Among around 71,000 distinct CDR3 sequences listed, 93% were seen once. This clonotype was recorded only once. V was clipped by 1 base and J by 2 bases, with 8 bases between them. This CDR3 has 14 residues. Germline V CDR1 and CDR2: SGHTA, FQGTGA. This receptor was identified in a human donor with Susac syndrome. Input material: CD4+ T cells from PBMCs. The V call is TRBV7-3, the J call TRBJ1-1; D is unresolved. The CDR3 sequence: CASSLKNGNTEAFF. CDR3 coding DNA: TGTGCCAGCAGCTTAAAAAACGGAAACACTGAAGCTTTCTTT.